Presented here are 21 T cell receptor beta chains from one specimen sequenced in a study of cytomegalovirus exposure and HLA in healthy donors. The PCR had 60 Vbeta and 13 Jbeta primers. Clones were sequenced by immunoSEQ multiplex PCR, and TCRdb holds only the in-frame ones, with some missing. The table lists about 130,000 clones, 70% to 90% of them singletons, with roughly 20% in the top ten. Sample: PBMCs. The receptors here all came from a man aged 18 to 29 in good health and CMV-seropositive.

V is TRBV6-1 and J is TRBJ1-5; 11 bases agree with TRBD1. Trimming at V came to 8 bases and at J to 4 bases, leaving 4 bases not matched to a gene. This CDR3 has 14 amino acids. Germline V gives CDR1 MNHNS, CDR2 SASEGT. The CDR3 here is CASVRDRGNQPQHF. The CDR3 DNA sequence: TGTGCCAGCGTCAGGGACAGGGGGAATCAGCCCCAGCATTTT.

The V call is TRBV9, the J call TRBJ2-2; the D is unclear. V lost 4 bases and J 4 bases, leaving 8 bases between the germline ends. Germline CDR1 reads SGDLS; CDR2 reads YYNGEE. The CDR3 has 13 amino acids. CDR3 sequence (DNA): TGTGCCAGCAGCCCCACGGTCACCGGGGAGCTGTTTTTT. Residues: CASSPTVTGELFF.

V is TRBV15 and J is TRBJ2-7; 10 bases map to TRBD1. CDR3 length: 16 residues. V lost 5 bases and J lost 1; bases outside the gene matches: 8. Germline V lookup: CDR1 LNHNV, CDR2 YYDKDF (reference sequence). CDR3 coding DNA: TGTGCCACCAGCGCCCGACAGGGGGCGAAATCCTACGAGCAGTACTTC. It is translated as CATSARQGAKSYEQYF. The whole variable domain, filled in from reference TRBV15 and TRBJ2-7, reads DAMVIQNPRYQVTQFGKPVTLSCSQTLNHNVMYWYQQKSSQAPKLLFHYYDKDFNNEADTPDNFQSRRPNTSFCFLDIRSPGLGDTAMYLCATSARQGAKSYEQYFGPGTRLTVT.

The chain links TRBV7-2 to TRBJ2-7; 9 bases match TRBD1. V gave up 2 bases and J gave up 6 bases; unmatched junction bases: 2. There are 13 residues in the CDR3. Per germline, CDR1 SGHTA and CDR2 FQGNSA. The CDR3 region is CASSLTGGGEQYF. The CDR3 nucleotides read TGTGCCAGCAGCTTAACAGGGGGCGGCGAGCAGTACTTC.

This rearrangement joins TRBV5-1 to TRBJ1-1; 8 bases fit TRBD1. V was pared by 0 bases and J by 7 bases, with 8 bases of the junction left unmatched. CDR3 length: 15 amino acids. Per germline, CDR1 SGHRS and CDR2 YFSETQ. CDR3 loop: CASSLAAGGESEAFF. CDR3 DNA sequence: TGCGCCAGCAGCTTGGCGGCAGGGGGCGAGAGTGAAGCTTTCTTT. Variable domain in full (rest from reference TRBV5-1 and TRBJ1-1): KAGVTQTPRYLIKTRGQQVTLSCSPISGHRSVSWYQQTPGQGLQFLFEYFSETQRNKGNFPGRFSGRQFSNSRSEMNVSTLELGDSALYLCASSLAAGGESEAFFGQGTRLTVV.

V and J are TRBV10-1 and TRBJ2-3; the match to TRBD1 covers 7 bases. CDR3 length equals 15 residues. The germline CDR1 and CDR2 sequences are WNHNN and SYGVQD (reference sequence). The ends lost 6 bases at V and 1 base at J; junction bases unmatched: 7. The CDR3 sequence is CASSPDRVGTDTQYF. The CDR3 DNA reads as TGCGCCAGCAGCCCCGACAGGGTTGGCACAGATACGCAGTATTTT.

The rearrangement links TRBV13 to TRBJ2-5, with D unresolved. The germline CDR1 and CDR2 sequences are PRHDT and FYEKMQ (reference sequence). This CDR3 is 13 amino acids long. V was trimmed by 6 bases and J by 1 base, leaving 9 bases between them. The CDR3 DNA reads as TGTGCCAGCAGTTCCCAGTTCCAAGAGACCCAGTACTTC. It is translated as CASSSQFQETQYF.

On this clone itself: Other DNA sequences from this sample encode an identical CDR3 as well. This CDR3 is CASSLGHIQETQYF. CDR3 bases: TGTGCCAGCAGTCTTGGACACATTCAAGAGACCCAGTACTTC. The J gene is TRBJ2-5, the V gene TRBV6-5, with a weak D call TRBD1 (5 bases). Germline assignment: CDR1 MNHEY and CDR2 SVGAGI. The CDR3 is made up of 14 amino acids. V lost 5 bases and J 2 bases, leaving 12 bases between the germline ends.

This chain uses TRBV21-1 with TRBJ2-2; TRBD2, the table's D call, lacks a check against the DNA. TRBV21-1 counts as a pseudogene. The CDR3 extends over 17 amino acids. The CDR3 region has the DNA TGTGCCAGCAGCCGCGCCACCGGGACTCTCTCGGCCGGGGAGCTGTTTTTT. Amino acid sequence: CASSRATGTLSAGELFF.

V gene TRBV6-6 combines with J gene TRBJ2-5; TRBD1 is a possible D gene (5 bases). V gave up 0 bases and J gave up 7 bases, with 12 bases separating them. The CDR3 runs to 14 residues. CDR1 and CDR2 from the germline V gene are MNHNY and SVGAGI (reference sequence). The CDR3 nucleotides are TGTGCCAGCAGTTACTCGAGTCAGGGCGGGACCCAGTACTTC. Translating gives CASSYSSQGGTQYF.

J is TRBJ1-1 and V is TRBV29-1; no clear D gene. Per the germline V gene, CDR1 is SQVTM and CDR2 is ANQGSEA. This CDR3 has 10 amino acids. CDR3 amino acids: CTLGNTEAFF. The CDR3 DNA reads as TGCACCCTCGGGAACACTGAAGCTTTCTTT.

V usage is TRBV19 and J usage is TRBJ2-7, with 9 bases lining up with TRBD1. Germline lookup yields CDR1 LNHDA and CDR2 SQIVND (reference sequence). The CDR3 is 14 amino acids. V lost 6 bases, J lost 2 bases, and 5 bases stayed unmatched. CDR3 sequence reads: CASSQQGAPYEQYF. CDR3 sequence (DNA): TGTGCCAGTAGCCAACAGGGGGCCCCCTACGAGCAGTACTTC.

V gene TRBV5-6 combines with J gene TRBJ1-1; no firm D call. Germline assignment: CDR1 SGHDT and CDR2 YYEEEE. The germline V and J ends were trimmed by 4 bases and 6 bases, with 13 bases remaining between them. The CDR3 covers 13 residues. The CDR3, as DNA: TGTGCCAGCAGCCCCACCTCCCCGGCTGAAGCTTTCTTT. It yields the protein CASSPTSPAEAFF.

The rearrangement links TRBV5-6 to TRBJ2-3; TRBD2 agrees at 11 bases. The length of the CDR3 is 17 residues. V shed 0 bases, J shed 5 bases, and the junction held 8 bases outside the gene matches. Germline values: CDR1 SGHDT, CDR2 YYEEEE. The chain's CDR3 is CASSLEGSGGAKDTQYF. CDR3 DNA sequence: TGTGCCAGCAGCTTGGAGGGTAGCGGGGGGGCGAAAGATACGCAGTATTTT.

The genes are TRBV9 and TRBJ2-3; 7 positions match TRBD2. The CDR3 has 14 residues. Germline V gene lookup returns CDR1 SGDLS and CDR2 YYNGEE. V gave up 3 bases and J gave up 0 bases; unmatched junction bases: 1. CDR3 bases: TGTGCCAGCAGCGCTAGCGGAAGCACAGATACGCAGTATTTT. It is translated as CASSASGSTDTQYF.

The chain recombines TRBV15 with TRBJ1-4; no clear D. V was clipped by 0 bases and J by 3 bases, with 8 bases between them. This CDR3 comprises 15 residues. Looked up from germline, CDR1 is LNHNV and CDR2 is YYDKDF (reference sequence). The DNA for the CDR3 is TGTGCCACCAGCAGAGAGGGAGGTGCTAATGAAAAACTGTTTTTT. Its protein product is CATSREGGANEKLFF.

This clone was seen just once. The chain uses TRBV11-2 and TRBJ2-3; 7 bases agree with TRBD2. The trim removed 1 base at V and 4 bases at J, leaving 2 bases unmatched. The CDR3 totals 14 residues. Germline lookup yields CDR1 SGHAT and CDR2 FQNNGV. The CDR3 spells CASSLAGGSDTQYF. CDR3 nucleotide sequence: TGTGCCAGCAGCTTAGCGGGGGGTTCAGATACGCAGTATTTT.

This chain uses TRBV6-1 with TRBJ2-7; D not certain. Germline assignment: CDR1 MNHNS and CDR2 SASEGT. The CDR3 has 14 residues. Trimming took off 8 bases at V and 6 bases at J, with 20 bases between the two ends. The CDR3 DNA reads TGTGCCAGCGCGGAAGTGGGTCGGCCGGTCGAGCAGTACTTC. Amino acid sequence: CASAEVGRPVEQYF.

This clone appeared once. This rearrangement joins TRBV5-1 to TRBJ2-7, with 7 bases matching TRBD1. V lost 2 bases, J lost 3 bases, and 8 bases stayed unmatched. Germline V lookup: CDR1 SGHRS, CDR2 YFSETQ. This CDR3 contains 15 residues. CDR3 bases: TGCGCCAGCAGCTTAGTGACAGGGAAGTTCTACGAGCAGTACTTC. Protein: CASSLVTGKFYEQYF.

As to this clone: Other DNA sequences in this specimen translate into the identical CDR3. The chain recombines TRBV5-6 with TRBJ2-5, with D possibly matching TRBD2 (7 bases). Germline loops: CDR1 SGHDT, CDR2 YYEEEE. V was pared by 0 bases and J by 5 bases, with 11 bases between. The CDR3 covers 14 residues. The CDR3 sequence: CASSLEGGEETQYF. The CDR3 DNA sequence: TGTGCCAGCAGCTTGGAGGGGGGGGAGGAGACCCAGTACTTC.

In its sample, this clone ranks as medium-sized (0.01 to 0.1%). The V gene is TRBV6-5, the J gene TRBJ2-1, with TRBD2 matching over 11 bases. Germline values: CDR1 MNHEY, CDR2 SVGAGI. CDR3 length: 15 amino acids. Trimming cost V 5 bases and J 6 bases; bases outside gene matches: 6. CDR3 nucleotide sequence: TGTGCCAGCAGTCAATCTAGCGGGGGGCTCAATGAGCAGTTCTTC. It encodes CASSQSSGGLNEQFF.